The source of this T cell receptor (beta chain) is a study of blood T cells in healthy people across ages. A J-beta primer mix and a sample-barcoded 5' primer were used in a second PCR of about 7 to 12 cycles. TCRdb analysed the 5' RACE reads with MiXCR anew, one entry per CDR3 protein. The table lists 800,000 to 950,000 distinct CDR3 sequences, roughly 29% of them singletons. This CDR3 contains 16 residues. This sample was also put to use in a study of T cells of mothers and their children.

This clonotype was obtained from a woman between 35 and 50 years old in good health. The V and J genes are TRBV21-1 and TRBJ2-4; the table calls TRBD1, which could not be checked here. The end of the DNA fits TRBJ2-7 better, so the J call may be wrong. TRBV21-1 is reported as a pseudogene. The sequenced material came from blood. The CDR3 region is CASSSPGQEKPGEQYF. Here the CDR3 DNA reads TGCGCCAGCAGCAGTCCGGGACAGGAAAAACCAGGCGAGCAGTACTTC.